The rows below give T cell receptor beta chains drawn from one sample of a study of beta chain features in type 1 diabetes. TCRdb's copy holds only in-frame clones and misses some; the assay was immunoSEQ multiplex PCR. The data hold 860,000 or so clones, with 15% to 20% observed a single time. Sequencing was performed on naive CD4+ T cells from blood. The receptors derive from a woman aged 18-30 years in good health. Both conserved end residues are trimmed from each CDR3.

v_gene,j_gene,CDR3aa
TRBV2,TRBJ2-6,ASSEGAGANVLT
TRBV5-4,TRBJ2-6,ASSSRDRGANVLT
TRBV11-1,TRBJ2-1,ASSLATSGRGAI
TRBV10-3,TRBJ2-2,AIRTGGSTGELF
TRBV9,TRBJ1-1,ASSKGQGGPEAF
TRBV5-6,TRBJ1-1,ASSPGLAMKAF
TRBV7-2,TRBJ2-1,ASSVSGTSYNEQF
TRBV27,TRBJ1-1,ASSSISSRLMNTEAF
TRBV6-1,TRBJ2-5,ASSVPGGQETQY
TRBV4-3,TRBJ2-5,ASSQVVQGGETQY
TRBV15,TRBJ1-3,ATSGRTAGNTIY
TRBV5-5,TRBJ2-5,ASSLDRGRGMWETQY
TRBV5-1,TRBJ2-2,ASSFWMNTGELF
TRBV15,TRBJ2-6,ATSRGGLLRSGANVLT
TRBV4-2,TRBJ2-1,ASSQDAAAEQF
TRBV11-1,TRBJ2-2,ASSSRVMNTGELF
TRBV7-2,TRBJ1-2,ASSHQGAPYGYT
TRBV29-1,TRBJ2-1,SVVWLAGYNEQF
TRBV19,TRBJ2-5,ASSTIWGGETQY
TRBV5-4,TRBJ2-2,ASSSRTGWPGELF
TRBV5-1,TRBJ2-3,ASSLTGRIPDTQY
TRBV28,TRBJ1-2,ASSYNYGYT
TRBV18,TRBJ2-1,ASSPTSAGVTAEQF
TRBV6-6,TRBJ2-5,ASSPSVETQY
TRBV11-1,TRBJ2-1,ASSLDPGRGLYNEQF
TRBV28,TRBJ2-1,ASSADRREYNEQF
TRBV7-9,TRBJ1-3,ASSLRGNGNTIY
TRBV28,TRBJ2-1,ASSLAGGGADEQF
TRBV28,TRBJ1-5,AILMGVGQPQH
TRBV7-2,TRBJ1-1,ASSPPARSEAF
TRBV9,TRBJ2-3,ASSVGSSGTVNTQY
TRBV10-3,TRBJ2-5,AISRDSLQETQY
TRBV5-6,TRBJ2-7,ASSLTDRGTL
TRBV5-4,TRBJ2-3,ASSFAGVVDTQY